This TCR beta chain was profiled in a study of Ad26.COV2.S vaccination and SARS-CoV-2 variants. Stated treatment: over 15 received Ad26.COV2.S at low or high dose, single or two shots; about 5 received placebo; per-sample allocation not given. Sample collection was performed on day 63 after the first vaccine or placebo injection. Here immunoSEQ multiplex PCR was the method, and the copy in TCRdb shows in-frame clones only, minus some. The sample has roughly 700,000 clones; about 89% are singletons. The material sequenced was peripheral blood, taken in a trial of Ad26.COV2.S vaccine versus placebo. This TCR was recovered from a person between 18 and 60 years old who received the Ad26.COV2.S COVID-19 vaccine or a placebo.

The CDR3 spells CASSSRTGIGELFF. The CDR3 nucleotides read TGTGCCAGCAGTTCGCGGACAGGGATCGGGGAGCTGTTTTTT. The rearrangement links TRBV27 to TRBJ2-2; 8 bases are a match to TRBD1. V was pared by 4 bases and J by 7 bases, with 5 bases of the junction left unmatched. This CDR3 contains 14 residues. Per the germline V gene, CDR1 is MNHEY and CDR2 is SMNVEV (reference sequence).